This T cell receptor (beta chain) was profiled in a study of beta chain features in type 1 diabetes. The overall study: Analysis included about 110 million sorted cells drawn from all samples. Whole-study findings and limits: All four CD4+ subsets of Type 1 diabetes patients contained TCRB CDR3s that were moderately but significantly shorter.

Reverse transcribing all isolated RNA meant expressed TCRB transcripts were sequenced. Assay: immunoSEQ multiplex PCR; the TCRdb copy retains only in-frame clones and omits some. The repertoire has 130,000 to 150,000 clones, around 8.7% of them found once; the top ten carry about 0.66%. This clone was seen only a few times. Its antigen remains unknown. The authors took one heparinised blood draw, averaging roughly 100 mL, from each donor. It was via CD45RO/CCR7/CD25/CD127/CD95/CD27 that CD4+ naive, central memory, regulatory and stem cell-like memory cells were sorted. The CDR3 loop spans 15 amino acids. V was clipped by 1 base and J by 5 bases, with 13 bases between them. Germline V gene sequence: CDR1 SGHDN, CDR2 FVKESK.

V gene TRBV14 combines with J gene TRBJ2-3; D not resolved. This receptor was obtained from a man aged 18-30 years in good health. Input material: central memory CD4+ T cells from blood. The DNA for the CDR3 is TGTGCCAGCAGCCAAGGCGGCACTTATAGAGATACGCAGTATTTT. Encoded protein: CASSQGGTYRDTQYF.